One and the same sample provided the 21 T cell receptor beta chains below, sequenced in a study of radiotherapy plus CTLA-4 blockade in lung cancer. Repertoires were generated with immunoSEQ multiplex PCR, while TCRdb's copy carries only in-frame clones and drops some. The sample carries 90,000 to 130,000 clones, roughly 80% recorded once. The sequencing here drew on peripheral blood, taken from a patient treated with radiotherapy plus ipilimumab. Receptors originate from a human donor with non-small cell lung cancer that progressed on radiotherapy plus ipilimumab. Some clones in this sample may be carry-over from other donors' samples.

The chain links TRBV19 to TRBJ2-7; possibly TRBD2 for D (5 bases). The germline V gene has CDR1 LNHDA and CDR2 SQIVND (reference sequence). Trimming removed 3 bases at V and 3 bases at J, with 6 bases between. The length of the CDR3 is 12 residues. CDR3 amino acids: CASSIRGYEQYF. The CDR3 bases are TGTGCCAGTAGTATCCGGGGCTACGAGCAGTACTTC.

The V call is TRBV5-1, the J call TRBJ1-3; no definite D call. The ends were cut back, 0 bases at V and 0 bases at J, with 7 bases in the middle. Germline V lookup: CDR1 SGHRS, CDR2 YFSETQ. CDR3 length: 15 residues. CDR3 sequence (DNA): TGCGCCAGCAGCTTGGATGGCGACTCTGGAAACACCATATATTTT. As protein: CASSLDGDSGNTIYF.

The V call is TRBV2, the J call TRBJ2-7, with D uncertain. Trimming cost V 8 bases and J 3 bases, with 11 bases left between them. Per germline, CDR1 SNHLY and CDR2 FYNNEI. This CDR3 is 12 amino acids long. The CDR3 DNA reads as TGTGCCAGCGCCAGGCAATTCTACGAGCAGTACTTC. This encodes CASARQFYEQYF.

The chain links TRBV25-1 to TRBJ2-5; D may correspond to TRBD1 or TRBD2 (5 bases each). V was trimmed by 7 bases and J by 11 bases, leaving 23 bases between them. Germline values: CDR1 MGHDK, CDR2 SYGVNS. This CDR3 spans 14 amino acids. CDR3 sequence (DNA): TGTGCCAGCATTCCCAGGGAGTACCCACAAACGCAGTACTTC. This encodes CASIPREYPQTQYF.

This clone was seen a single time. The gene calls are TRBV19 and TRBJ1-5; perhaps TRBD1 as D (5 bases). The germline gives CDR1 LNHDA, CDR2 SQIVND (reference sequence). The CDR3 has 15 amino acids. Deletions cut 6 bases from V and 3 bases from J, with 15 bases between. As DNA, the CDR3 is TGTGCCAGTAGAACCGGGACCGATTCCAATCAGCCCCAGCATTTT. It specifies CASRTGTDSNQPQHF.

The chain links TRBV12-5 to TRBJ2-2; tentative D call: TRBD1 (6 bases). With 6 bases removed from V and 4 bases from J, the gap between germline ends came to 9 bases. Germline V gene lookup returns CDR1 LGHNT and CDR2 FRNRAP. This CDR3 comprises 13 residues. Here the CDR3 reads CASGLTGTGELFF. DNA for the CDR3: TGTGCTAGTGGACTGACAGGCACCGGGGAGCTGTTTTTT. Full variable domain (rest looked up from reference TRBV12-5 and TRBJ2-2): DARVTQTPRHKVTEMGQEVTMRCQPILGHNTVFWYRQTMMQGLELLAYFRNRAPLDDSGMPKDRFSAEMPDATLATLKIQPSEPRDSAVYFCASGLTGTGELFFGEGSRLTVL.

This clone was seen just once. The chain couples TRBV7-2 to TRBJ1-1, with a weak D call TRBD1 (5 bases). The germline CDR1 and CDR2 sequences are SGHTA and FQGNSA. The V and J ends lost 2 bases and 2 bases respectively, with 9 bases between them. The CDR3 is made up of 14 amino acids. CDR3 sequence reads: CASSLRQRNTEAFF. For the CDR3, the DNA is TGTGCCAGCAGCTTAAGACAGAGAAACACTGAAGCTTTCTTT.

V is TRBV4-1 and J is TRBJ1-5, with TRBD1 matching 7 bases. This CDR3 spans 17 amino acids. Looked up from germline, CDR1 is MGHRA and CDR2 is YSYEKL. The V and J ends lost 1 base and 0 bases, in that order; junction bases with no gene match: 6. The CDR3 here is CASSQVRAGGSNQPQHF. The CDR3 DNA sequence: TGCGCCAGCAGCCAAGTTCGGGCAGGGGGTAGCAATCAGCCCCAGCATTTT.

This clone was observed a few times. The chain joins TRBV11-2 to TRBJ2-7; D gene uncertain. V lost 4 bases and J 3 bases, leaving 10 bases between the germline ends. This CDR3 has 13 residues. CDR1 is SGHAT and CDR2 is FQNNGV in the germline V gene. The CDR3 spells CASSSYTDYEQYF. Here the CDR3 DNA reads TGTGCCAGCAGCTCTTACACCGACTACGAGCAGTACTTC.

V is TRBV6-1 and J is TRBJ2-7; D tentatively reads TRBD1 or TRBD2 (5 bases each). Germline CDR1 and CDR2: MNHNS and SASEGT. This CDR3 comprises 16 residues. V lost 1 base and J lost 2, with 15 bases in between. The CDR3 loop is CASSEGWGNFPYEQYF. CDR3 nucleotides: TGTGCCAGCAGTGAAGGATGGGGGAACTTCCCCTACGAGCAGTACTTC.

The CDR3 sequence: CASSVDGSGGAGELFF. The CDR3, as DNA: TGTGCCAGCAGCGTAGATGGTAGCGGGGGTGCCGGGGAGCTGTTTTTT. The chain recombines TRBV9 with TRBJ2-2, with 9 bases identical to TRBD2. CDR1 SGDLS and CDR2 YYNGEE come from the germline V gene. The CDR3 contains 16 residues. With V trimmed by 0 bases and J by 6 bases, 6 bases remained unmatched.

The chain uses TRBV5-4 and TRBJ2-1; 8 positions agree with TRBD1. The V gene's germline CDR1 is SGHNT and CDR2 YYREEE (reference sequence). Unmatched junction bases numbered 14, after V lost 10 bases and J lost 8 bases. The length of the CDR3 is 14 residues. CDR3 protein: CASPSGGEIDEQFF. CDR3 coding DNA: TGTGCCTCCCCGTCAGGGGGCGAAATCGATGAGCAGTTCTTC. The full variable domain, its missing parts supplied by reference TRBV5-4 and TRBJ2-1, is ETGVTQSPTHLIKTRGQQVTLRCSSQSGHNTVSWYQQALGQGPQFIFQYYREEENGRGNFPPRFSGLQFPNYSSELNVNALELDDSALYLCASPSGGEIDEQFFGPGTRLTVL.

The CDR3 spells CASSQVWQGRRNNEKLFF. CDR3 nucleotide sequence: TGTGCCAGCAGCCAAGTTTGGCAGGGAAGGAGGAATAATGAAAAACTGTTTTTT. This chain connects TRBV4-2 to TRBJ1-4, with D possibly TRBD1 on 5 matching bases. The CDR3 has 18 residues. Trimming removed 1 base from V and 4 bases from J, with 19 bases in between. Germline V gene sequence: CDR1 LGHNA, CDR2 YNFKEQ.

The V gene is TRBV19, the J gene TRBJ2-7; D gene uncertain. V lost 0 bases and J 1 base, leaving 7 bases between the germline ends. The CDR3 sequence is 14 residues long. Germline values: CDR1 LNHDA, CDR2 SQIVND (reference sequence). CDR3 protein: CASSIDTLSYEQYF. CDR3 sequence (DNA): TGTGCCAGTAGTATAGATACACTTTCCTACGAGCAGTACTTC.

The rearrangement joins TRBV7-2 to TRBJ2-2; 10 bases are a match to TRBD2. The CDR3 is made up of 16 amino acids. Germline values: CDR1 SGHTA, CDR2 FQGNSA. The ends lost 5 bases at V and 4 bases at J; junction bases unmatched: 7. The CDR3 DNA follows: TGTGCCAGCAGCCCCCCTAGCGGGGGCGTCACCGGGGAGCTGTTTTTT. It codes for CASSPPSGGVTGELFF.

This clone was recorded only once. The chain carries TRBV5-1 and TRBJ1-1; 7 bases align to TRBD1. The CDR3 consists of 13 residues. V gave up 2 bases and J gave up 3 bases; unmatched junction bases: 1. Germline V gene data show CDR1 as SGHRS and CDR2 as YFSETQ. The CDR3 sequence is CASSFDRDTEAFF. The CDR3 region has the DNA TGCGCCAGCAGCTTTGACAGGGACACTGAAGCTTTCTTT.

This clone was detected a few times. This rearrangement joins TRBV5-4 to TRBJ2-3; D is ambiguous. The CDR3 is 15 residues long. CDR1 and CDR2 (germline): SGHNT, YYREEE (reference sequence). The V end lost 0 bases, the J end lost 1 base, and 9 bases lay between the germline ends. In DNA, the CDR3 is TGTGCCAGCAGCTTGGAGGGCTTACGCACAGATACGCAGTATTTT. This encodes CASSLEGLRTDTQYF.

The CDR3 DNA reads TGTGCCAGCAGCTTGCTCACGAGCTCCTACAATGAGCAGTTCTTC. Translated, it gives CASSLLTSSYNEQFF. The chain couples TRBV5-6 to TRBJ2-1; D is unclear. Germline values: CDR1 SGHDT, CDR2 YYEEEE. The CDR3 loop spans 15 amino acids. V dropped 1 base and J dropped 0 bases, with 8 bases sitting between them. The whole variable domain, filled in from reference TRBV5-6 and TRBJ2-1, reads DAGVTQSPTHLIKTRGQQVTLRCSPKSGHDTVSWYQQALGQGPQFIFQYYEEEERQRGNFPDRFSGHQFPNYSSELNVNALLLGDSALYLCASSLLTSSYNEQFFGPGTRLTVL.

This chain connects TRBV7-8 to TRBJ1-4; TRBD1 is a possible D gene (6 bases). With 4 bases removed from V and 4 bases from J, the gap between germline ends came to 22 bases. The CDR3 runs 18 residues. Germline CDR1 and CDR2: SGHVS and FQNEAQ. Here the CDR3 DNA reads TGTGCCAGCAGCTCAAATACAGGGAGCTACCGCGATAATGAAAAACTGTTTTTT. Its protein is CASSSNTGSYRDNEKLFF.

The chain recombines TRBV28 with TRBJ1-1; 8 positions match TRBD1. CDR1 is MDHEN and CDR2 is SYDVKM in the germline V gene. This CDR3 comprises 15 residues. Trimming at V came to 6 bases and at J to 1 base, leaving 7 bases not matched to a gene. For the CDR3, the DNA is TGTGCCAGCAGAACCGGGACAGGCTGGAACACTGAAGCTTTCTTT. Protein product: CASRTGTGWNTEAFF.

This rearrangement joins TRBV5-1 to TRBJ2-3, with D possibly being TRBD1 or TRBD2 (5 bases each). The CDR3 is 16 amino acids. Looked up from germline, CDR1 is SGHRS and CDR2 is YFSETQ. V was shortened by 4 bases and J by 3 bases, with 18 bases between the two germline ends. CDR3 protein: CASSIRQLRGTDTQYF. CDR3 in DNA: TGCGCCAGCAGCATCCGACAGCTCCGCGGGACAGATACGCAGTATTTT.